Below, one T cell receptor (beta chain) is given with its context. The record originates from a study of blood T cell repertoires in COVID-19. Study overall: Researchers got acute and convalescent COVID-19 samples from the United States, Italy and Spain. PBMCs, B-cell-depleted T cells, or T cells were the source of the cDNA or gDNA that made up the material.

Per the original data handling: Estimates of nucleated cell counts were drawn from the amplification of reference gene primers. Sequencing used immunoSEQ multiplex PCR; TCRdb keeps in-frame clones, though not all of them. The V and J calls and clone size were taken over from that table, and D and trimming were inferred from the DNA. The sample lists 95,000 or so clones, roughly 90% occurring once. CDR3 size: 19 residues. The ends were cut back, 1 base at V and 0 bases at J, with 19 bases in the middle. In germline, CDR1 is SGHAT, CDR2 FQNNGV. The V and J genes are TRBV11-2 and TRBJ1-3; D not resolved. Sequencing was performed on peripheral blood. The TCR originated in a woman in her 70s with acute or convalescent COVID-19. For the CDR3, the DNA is TGTGCCAGCAGCTTAGCTCCCCCCTGGACGGGGAGCTCTGGAAACACCATATATTTT. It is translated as CASSLAPPWTGSSGNTIYF.